This T cell receptor beta chain was found in a study of graft-versus-host responses after intestinal transplantation. Study in general: The study gave all recipients anti-thymocyte globulin induction, then tacrolimus and steroids for 2 to 3 years.

This table comes from immunoSEQ multiplex PCR, and its TCRdb copy is limited to in-frame clones, with some not included. The data show some 40,000 clones, roughly 91% seen once. As regards this clone: The antigen is undetermined.

Germline CDR1 reads MNHNS; CDR2 reads SASEGT. There are 14 residues in the CDR3. Trimming removed 7 bases at V and 5 bases at J, with 17 bases between. Whole-study results and caveats: Early after transplant, HvG declines were associated with peak levels of circulating GvH clones. Individuals carrying graft-donor T cell macrochimerism showed high graft-versus-host to host-versus-graft clonal ratios in allografts. There were GvH clones found in recipient marrow, and some of them appeared first in ileum or blood.

The J gene is TRBJ2-5, the V gene TRBV6-1; weak D call: TRBD1 (6 bases). This sequence originates from a human patient who received an intestinal transplant, so some T cells may come from the graft donor. The sample was PBMCs, taken around 280 days after transplant. The CDR3 region is CASIRGTTGETQYF. The CDR3 region has the DNA TGTGCCAGCATTAGGGGGACAACCGGGGAGACCCAGTACTTC.